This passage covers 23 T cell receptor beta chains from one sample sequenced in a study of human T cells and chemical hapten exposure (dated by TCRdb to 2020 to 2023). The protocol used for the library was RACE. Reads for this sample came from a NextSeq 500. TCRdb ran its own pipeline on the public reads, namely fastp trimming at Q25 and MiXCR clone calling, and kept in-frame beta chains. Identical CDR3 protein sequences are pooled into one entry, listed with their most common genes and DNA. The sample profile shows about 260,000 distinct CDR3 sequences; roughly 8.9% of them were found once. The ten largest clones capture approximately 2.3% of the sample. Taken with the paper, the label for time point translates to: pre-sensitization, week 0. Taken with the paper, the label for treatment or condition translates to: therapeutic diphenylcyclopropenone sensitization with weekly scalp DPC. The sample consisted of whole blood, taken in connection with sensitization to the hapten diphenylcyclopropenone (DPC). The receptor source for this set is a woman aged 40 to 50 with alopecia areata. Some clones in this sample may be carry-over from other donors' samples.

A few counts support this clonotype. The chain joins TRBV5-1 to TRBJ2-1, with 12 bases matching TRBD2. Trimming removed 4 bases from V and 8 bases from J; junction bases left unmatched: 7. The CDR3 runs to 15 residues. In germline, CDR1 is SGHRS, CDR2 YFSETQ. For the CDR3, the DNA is TGCGCCAGCAGCCAGCTAGCGGGAGGGCCGGATGAGCAGTTCTTC. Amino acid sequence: CASSQLAGGPDEQFF.

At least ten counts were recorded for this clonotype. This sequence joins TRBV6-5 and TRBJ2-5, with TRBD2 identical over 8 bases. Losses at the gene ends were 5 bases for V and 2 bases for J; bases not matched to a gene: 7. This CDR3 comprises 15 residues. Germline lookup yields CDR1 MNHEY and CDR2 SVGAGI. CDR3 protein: CASSATSGRQETQYF. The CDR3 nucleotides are TGTGCCAGCAGTGCTACTAGCGGACGACAAGAGACCCAGTACTTC.

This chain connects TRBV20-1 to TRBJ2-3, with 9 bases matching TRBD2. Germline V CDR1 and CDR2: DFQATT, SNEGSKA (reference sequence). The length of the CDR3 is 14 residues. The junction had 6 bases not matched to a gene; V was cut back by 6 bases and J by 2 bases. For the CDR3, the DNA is TGCAGTGCCGAATTAGCGGGAGCCACAGATACGCAGTATTTT. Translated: CSAELAGATDTQYF.

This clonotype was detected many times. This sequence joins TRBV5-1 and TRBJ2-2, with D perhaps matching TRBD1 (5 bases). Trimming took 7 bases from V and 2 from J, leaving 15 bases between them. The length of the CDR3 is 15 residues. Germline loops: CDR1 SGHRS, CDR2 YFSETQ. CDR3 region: CASLSREDNTGELFF. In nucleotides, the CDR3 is TGCGCCAGCTTATCCAGGGAAGACAACACCGGGGAGCTGTTTTTT.

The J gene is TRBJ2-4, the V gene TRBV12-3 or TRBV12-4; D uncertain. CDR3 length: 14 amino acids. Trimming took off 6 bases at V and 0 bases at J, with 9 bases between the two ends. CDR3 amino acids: CASRLSLAKNIQYF. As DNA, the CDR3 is TGTGCCAGCAGGTTAAGCTTAGCCAAAAACATTCAGTACTTC.

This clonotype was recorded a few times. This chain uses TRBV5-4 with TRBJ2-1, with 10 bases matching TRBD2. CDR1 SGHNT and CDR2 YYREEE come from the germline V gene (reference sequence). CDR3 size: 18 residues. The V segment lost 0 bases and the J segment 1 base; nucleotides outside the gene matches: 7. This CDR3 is CASSLESSGSQSYNEQFF. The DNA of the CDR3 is TGTGCCAGCAGCTTGGAGTCTAGCGGGAGTCAGTCCTACAATGAGCAGTTCTTC.

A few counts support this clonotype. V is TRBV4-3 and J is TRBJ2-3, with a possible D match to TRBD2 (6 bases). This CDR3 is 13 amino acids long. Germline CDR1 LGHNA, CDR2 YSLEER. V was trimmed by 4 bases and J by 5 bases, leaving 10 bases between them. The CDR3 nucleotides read TGCGCCAGCAGCCGGATGGGGGGAGATACGCAGTATTTT. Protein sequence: CASSRMGGDTQYF.

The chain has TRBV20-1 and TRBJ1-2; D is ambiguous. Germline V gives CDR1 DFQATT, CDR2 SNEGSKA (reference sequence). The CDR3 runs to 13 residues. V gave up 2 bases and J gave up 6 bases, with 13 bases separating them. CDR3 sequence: CSARSWIEDGYTF. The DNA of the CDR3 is TGCAGTGCTAGATCTTGGATAGAGGATGGCTACACCTTC.

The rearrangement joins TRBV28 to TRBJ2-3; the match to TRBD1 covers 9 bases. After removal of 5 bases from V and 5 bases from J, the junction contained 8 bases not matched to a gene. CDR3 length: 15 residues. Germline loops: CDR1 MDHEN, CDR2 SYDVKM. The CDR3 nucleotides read TGTGCCAGCAGTCCGGGACAGGGACGATTAGATACGCAGTATTTT. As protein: CASSPGQGRLDTQYF.

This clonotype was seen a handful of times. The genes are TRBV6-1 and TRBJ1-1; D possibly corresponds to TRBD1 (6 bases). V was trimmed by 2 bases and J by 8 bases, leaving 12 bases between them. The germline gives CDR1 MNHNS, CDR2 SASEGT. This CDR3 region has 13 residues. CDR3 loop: CASSETGTGEAFF. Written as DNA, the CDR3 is TGTGCCAGCAGTGAAACAGGGACGGGGGAAGCTTTCTTT.

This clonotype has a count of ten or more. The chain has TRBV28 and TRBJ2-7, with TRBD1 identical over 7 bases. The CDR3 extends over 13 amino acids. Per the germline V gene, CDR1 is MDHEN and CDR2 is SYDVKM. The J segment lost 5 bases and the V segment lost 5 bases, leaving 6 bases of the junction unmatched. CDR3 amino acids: CASSPMTGNEQYF. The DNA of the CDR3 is TGTGCCAGCAGTCCTATGACAGGGAACGAGCAGTACTTC.

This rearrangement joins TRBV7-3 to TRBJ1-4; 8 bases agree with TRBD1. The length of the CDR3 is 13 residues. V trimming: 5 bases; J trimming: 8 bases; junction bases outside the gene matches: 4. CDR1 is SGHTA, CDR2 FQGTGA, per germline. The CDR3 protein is CASSKDRGEKLFF. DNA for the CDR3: TGTGCCAGCAGCAAAGACAGGGGAGAAAAACTGTTTTTT.

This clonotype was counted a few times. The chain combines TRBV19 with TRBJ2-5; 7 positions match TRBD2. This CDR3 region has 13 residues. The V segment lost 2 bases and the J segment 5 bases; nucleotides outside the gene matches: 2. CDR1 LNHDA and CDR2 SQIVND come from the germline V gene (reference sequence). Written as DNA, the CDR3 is TGTGCCAGTAGTATAAGACTAGCTGAGACCCAGTACTTC. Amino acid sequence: CASSIRLAETQYF. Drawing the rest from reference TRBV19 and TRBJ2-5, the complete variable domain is DGGITQSPKYLFRKEGQNVTLSCEQNLNHDAMYWYRQDPGQGLRLIYYSQIVNDFQKGDIAEGYSVSREKKESFPLTVTSAQKNPTAFYLCASSIRLAETQYFGPGTRLLVL.

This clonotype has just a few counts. The CDR3: CASSQGADSEQFF. Here the CDR3 DNA reads TGCGCCAGCAGTCAAGGAGCGGACTCTGAGCAGTTCTTC. V usage is TRBV23-1 and J usage is TRBJ2-1, with a tentative D call TRBD2 (5 bases). TRBV23-1 is marked as an open reading frame, function uncertain. This CDR3 comprises 13 residues. Trimming took off 2 bases at V and 9 bases at J, with 11 bases between the two ends.

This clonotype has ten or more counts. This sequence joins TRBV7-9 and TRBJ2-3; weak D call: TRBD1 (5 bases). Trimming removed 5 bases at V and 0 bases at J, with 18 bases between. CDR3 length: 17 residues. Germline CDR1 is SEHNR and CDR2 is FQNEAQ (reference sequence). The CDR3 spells CASSRSGWPASTDTQYF. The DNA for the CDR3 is TGTGCCAGCAGCCGCTCAGGGTGGCCTGCTAGCACAGATACGCAGTATTTT. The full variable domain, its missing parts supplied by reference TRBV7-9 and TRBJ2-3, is DTGVSQNPRHKITKRGQNVTFRCDPISEHNRLYWYRQTLGQGPEFLTYFQNEAQLEKSRLLSDRFSAERPKGSFSTLEIQRTEQGDSAMYLCASSRSGWPASTDTQYFGPGTRLTVL.

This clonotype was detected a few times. CDR3 sequence: CSAAGTSGYNEQFF. In DNA, the CDR3 is TGCAGTGCAGCCGGGACTAGCGGTTACAATGAGCAGTTCTTC. The genes are TRBV20-1 and TRBJ2-1, with TRBD2 matching over 11 bases. The CDR3 contains 14 residues. J gave up 4 bases and V 6 bases, and 5 bases lay outside the gene matches. The V gene's germline CDR1 is DFQATT and CDR2 SNEGSKA (reference sequence).

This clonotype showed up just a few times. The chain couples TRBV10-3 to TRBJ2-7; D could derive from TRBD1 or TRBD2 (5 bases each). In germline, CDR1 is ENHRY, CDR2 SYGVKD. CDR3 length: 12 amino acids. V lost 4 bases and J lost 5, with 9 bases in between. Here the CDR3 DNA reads TGTGCCATCAGTGGTGGGGGAAACGAGCAGTACTTC. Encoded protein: CAISGGGNEQYF.

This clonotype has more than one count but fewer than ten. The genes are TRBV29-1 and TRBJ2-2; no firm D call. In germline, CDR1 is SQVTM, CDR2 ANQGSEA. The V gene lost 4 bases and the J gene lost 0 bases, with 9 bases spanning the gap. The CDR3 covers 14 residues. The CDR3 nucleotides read TGCAGCGTTGCTCGGACGGCGAACACCGGGGAGCTGTTTTTT. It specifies CSVARTANTGELFF.

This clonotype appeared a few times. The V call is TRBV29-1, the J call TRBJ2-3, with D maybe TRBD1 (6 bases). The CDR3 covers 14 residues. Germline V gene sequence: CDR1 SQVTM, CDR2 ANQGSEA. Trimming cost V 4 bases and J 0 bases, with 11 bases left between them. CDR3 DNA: TGCAGCGTTGGGGGCAGGGGAAGCACAGATACGCAGTATTTT. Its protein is CSVGGRGSTDTQYF.

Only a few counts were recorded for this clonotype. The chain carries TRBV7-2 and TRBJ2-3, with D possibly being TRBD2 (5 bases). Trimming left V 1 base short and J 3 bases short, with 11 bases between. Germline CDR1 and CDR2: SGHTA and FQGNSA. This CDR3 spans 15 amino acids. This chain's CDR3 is CASSLEDWRTDTQYF. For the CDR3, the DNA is TGTGCCAGCAGCTTAGAGGACTGGCGGACAGATACGCAGTATTTT.

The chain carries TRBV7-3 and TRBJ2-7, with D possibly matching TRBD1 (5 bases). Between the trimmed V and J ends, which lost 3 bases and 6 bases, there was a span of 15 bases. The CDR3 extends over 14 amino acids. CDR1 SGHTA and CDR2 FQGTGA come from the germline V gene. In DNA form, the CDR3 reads TGTGCCAGCAGCTTGACCCCTCGTGGGGCCGAGCAGTACTTC. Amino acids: CASSLTPRGAEQYF.

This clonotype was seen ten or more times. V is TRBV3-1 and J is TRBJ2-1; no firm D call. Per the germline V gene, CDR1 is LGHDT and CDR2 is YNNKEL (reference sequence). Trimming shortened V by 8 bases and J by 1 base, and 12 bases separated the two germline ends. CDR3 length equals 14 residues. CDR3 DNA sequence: TGTGCCAGCCTGGACCTGGGATCCTACAATGAGCAGTTCTTC. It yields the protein CASLDLGSYNEQFF.

For the CDR3, the DNA is TGTGCCAGCAGCCGGTGGCGGGAGATCACAGATACGCAGTATTTT. Translation: CASSRWREITDTQYF. The chain is built from TRBV7-2 and TRBJ2-3, with 7 bases fitting TRBD2. CDR1 is SGHTA and CDR2 is FQGNSA in the germline V gene. The CDR3 extends over 15 amino acids. Losses at the gene ends were 5 bases for V and 2 bases for J; bases not matched to a gene: 7.